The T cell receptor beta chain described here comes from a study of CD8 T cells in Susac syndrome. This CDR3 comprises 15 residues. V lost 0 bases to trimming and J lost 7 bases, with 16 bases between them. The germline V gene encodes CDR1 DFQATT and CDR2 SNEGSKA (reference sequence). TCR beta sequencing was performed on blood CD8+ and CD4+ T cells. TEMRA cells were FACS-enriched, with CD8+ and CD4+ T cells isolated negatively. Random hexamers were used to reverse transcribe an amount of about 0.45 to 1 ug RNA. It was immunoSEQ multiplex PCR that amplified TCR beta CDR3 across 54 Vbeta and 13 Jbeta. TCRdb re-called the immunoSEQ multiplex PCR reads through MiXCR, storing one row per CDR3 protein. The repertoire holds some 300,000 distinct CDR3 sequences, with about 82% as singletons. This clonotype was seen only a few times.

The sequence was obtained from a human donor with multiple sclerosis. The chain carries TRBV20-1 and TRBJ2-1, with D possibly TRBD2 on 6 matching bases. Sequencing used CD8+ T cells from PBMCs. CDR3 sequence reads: CSARESPGRMNEQFF. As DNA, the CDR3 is TGCAGTGCTAGAGAGTCCCCTGGGAGGATGAATGAGCAGTTCTTC.